This T cell receptor beta chain was found in a study of T-cell memory formation after mild COVID-19. Each CDR3 protein gets one entry after TCRdb re-called the 5' RACE reads with MiXCR. The table lists about 400,000 distinct CDR3 sequences, over 15% of them singletons. Trimming took 2 bases from V and 1 from J; bases not matched to a gene: 7. The CDR3 length is 16 residues. Germline assignment: CDR1 SGHRS and CDR2 YFSETQ. The origin of this receptor is a man aged 18 to 30 who had mild COVID-19 (a few samples of this study predate the infection). Cell type and time point are not known. The specimen was PBMCs or a T cell subset sorted from them (not recorded which). The chain combines TRBV5-1 with TRBJ2-3, with TRBD2 identical over 7 bases. CDR3 in DNA: TGCGCCAGCAGCTTAGGGCCAGGGAGGGGCACAGATACGCAGTATTTT. Its translation: CASSLGPGRGTDTQYF.